The 13 T cell receptor beta chains below all came from one sample that was sequenced in a study of T cell changes during pregnancy in multiple sclerosis (dated by TCRdb to about 2019). The library came from the immunoSEQ multiplex PCR assay. The clones in this table, taken by TCRdb from immuneACCESS, are in-frame only. Not every clone is retained; where verified, under half of the shortfall comes from an unresolved V gene, and the cause of the rest is unknown. This sample holds around 62,000 clones; around 93% were observed only once. The ten most abundant clones make up less than 4.5% of the sample. The sequenced sample was CD8+ T cells from peripheral blood mononuclear cells, obtained in the second trimester of pregnancy. The receptors stem from a female donor with multiple sclerosis, enrolled in a pregnancy study.

J is TRBJ2-7 and V is TRBV10-3; TRBD2 matches at 12 bases. The germline CDR1 and CDR2 sequences are ENHRY and SYGVKD. The CDR3 is made up of 14 amino acids. V gave up 4 bases and J gave up 6 bases; unmatched junction bases: 4. The CDR3 here is CAISGLAGVPEQYF. The CDR3 region has the DNA TGTGCCATCAGTGGACTAGCGGGAGTTCCCGAGCAGTACTTC.

For this clone: Other DNA sequences of this sample code for an identical CDR3. This chain connects TRBV27 to TRBJ2-1; tentative D call: TRBD2 (5 bases). The CDR3 spans 12 residues. Germline V gene data show CDR1 as MNHEY and CDR2 as SMNVEV (reference sequence). V was shortened by 2 bases and J by 6 bases, with 5 bases between the two germline ends. CDR3 in amino acids: CASSLGGNEQFF. The DNA for the CDR3 is TGTGCCAGCAGTTTAGGAGGCAATGAGCAGTTCTTC.

The genes are TRBV11-2 and TRBJ2-5, with D possibly matching TRBD2 (5 bases). Germline V gene data show CDR1 as SGHAT and CDR2 as FQNNGV. V lost 2 bases to trimming and J lost 6 bases, with 13 bases between them. This CDR3 has 14 residues. CDR3 region: CASSLNRGGKTQYF. CDR3 bases: TGTGCCAGCAGCTTAAATCGGGGTGGGAAGACCCAGTACTTC.

The chain joins TRBV19 to TRBJ2-5; the D gene is possibly TRBD2 (5 bases). The CDR3 loop spans 12 amino acids. In germline, CDR1 is LNHDA, CDR2 SQIVND (reference sequence). Trimming took off 5 bases at V and 5 bases at J, with 9 bases between the two ends. CDR3 coding DNA: TGTGCCAGTAGTTCGGGGTGGGAGACCCAGTACTTC. It specifies CASSSGWETQYF. The whole variable domain, filled in from reference TRBV19 and TRBJ2-5, reads DGGITQSPKYLFRKEGQNVTLSCEQNLNHDAMYWYRQDPGQGLRLIYYSQIVNDFQKGDIAEGYSVSREKKESFPLTVTSAQKNPTAFYLCASSSGWETQYFGPGTRLLVL.

CDR3 DNA sequence: TGTGCCAGTAGTACGAGCCCCACCCCTGACGAGGTGTTTCAGCCCCAGCATTTT. It specifies CASSTSPTPDEVFQPQHF. The chain uses TRBV19 and TRBJ1-5, with D uncertain. CDR1 LNHDA and CDR2 SQIVND come from the germline V gene (reference sequence). CDR3 length: 18 amino acids. The germline V and J ends were trimmed by 4 bases and 6 bases, with 25 bases remaining between them.

This clone showed up just once. The chain recombines TRBV6-5 with TRBJ2-7, with TRBD2 as a possible D gene (5 bases). Trimming took 6 bases from V and 2 from J, leaving 14 bases between them. Germline CDR1 is MNHEY and CDR2 is SVGAGI. The CDR3 sequence is 14 residues long. The CDR3 is CASRATGDPYEQYF. The CDR3 coding sequence is TGTGCCAGCAGAGCAACCGGGGATCCCTACGAGCAGTACTTC.

The chain combines TRBV30 with TRBJ2-2; maybe TRBD2 (5 bases). This CDR3 comprises 13 residues. Germline CDR1 is GTSNPN and CDR2 is SVGIG (reference sequence). V lost 4 bases, J lost 4 bases, and 10 bases lay in between. CDR3 loop: CAWTLVGTGELFF. As DNA, the CDR3 is TGTGCCTGGACACTAGTGGGCACCGGGGAGCTGTTTTTT.

The V call is TRBV5-4, the J call TRBJ1-1; 7 bases match TRBD1. Germline CDR1 reads SGHNT; CDR2 reads YYREEE (reference sequence). This CDR3 comprises 13 residues. V was clipped by 5 bases and J by 6 bases; unmatched bases: 7. Written as DNA, the CDR3 is TGTGCCAGCAGACTAGGGGGGACAGCTGAAGCTTTCTTT. Translating it yields CASRLGGTAEAFF.

The chain has TRBV6-5 and TRBJ2-1; D not resolved. The CDR3 runs to 14 residues. V was trimmed by 4 bases and J by 1 base, leaving 8 bases between them. Germline V gene lookup returns CDR1 MNHEY and CDR2 SVGAGI. This chain's CDR3 is CASSSEASYNEQFF. The CDR3 DNA reads as TGTGCCAGCAGTTCAGAGGCTTCCTACAATGAGCAGTTCTTC.

CDR3 bases: TGTGCCAGCAGCCAAGCAGTGAACACTGAAGCTTTCTTT. This encodes CASSQAVNTEAFF. The chain joins TRBV4-2 to TRBJ1-1; D ambiguous. CDR1 and CDR2 from the germline V gene are LGHNA and YNFKEQ. Trimming removed 1 base at V and 0 bases at J, with 3 bases between. CDR3 length: 13 amino acids.

In DNA form, the CDR3 reads TGTGCCAGCAGTTACTCCGGGACTTTCTCCTACGAGCAGTACTTC. This gives the protein CASSYSGTFSYEQYF. The chain uses TRBV6-5 and TRBJ2-7; TRBD2 might be the D (6 bases). The germline V and J ends were trimmed by 0 bases and 0 bases, with 9 bases remaining between them. There are 15 residues in the CDR3. Germline V gene sequence: CDR1 MNHEY, CDR2 SVGAGI.

V usage is TRBV12-5 and J usage is TRBJ2-1; TRBD2 agrees at 12 bases. The CDR3 extends over 19 amino acids. The J segment lost 0 bases and the V segment lost 3 bases, leaving 9 bases of the junction unmatched. CDR1 and CDR2 from the germline V gene are LGHNT and FRNRAP. The CDR3 DNA reads as TGTGCTAGTGGTTTTCTAGCGGGGGGGCATTCGGTCTCCTACAATGAGCAGTTCTTC. Its protein is CASGFLAGGHSVSYNEQFF.

The V call is TRBV18, the J call TRBJ1-1; D is possibly TRBD1 (5 bases). Deletions cut 3 bases from V and 1 base from J, with 9 bases between. This CDR3 has 14 amino acids. The germline V gene encodes CDR1 KGHSH and CDR2 LQKENI. The CDR3 is CASSPQTGNTEAFF. In DNA form, the CDR3 reads TGTGCCAGCTCACCCCAAACAGGGAACACTGAAGCTTTCTTT.